The 12 T cell receptor beta chains listed next were all sequenced from one sample in a study of cytomegalovirus exposure and HLA in healthy donors. The PCR contained 60 Vbeta and 13 Jbeta primers. Clones were read by immunoSEQ multiplex PCR, and TCRdb kept only the in-frame ones, dropping some. The sample carries some 190,000 clones, more than 70% recorded once. What was sequenced was PBMCs. These receptors originate from a man aged 35 to 55 in good health and CMV-seropositive.

The chain couples TRBV21-1 to TRBJ1-2. TRBV21-1 is deemed a pseudogene. This CDR3 spans 14 amino acids. The CDR3 region is CASSKGRGGYGYTF. CDR3 coding DNA: TGTGCCAGCAGCAAAGGGAGGGGGGGGTATGGCTACACCTTC.

The genes are TRBV4-3 and TRBJ1-2; 9 bases map to TRBD1. The germline V gene encodes CDR1 LGHNA and CDR2 YSLEER. V lost 0 bases and J lost 4; bases outside the gene matches: 6. CDR3 size: 16 residues. Here the CDR3 reads CASSQDWGTGPYGYTF. CDR3 sequence (DNA): TGCGCCAGCAGCCAAGACTGGGGGACAGGGCCCTATGGCTACACCTTC.

The sample holds a few counts of this clone. The chain recombines TRBV13 with TRBJ2-7, with 10 nucleotides matching TRBD1. CDR1 PRHDT and CDR2 FYEKMQ come from the germline V gene (reference sequence). V was pared by 5 bases and J by 6 bases, with 7 bases of the junction left unmatched. This CDR3 is built from 14 residues. The CDR3 DNA sequence: TGTGCCAGCAGCCACGGGACAGGGGCCCGCGAGCAGTACTTC. Its protein is CASSHGTGAREQYF.

This chain links TRBV19 with TRBJ1-1, with a tentative D call TRBD1 (6 bases). The CDR3 runs 13 residues. The ends were cut back, 4 bases at V and 5 bases at J, with 11 bases in the middle. CDR1 and CDR2 from the germline V gene are LNHDA and SQIVND (reference sequence). CDR3 protein: CASSTTTGTEAFF. The CDR3 bases are TGTGCCAGTAGTACGACCACAGGGACTGAAGCTTTCTTT.

This chain joins TRBV14 and TRBJ2-1, with a weak D call TRBD2 (6 bases). CDR1 SGHDN and CDR2 FVKESK come from the germline V gene. The V and J ends lost 0 bases and 7 bases respectively, with 19 bases between them. CDR3 length equals 17 residues. The CDR3 nucleotides read TGTGCCAGCAGCCAAGACGGGGCCGGACTACGCTTTAATGAGCAGTTCTTC. This codes for CASSQDGAGLRFNEQFF.

The CDR3 loop reads CASSQALAGGLYTQYF. The CDR3 DNA sequence: TGTGCCAGCAGCCAAGCCCTAGCGGGAGGCCTCTATACGCAGTATTTT. The J gene is TRBJ2-3, the V gene TRBV4-2; TRBD2 aligns across 11 bases. CDR3 length: 16 amino acids. V lost 1 base to trimming and J lost 7 bases; unmatched junction nucleotides: 7. CDR1 and CDR2 (germline): LGHNA, YNFKEQ.

This chain links TRBV7-8 with TRBJ1-1; D is possibly TRBD1 (5 bases). V was shortened by 4 bases and J by 4 bases, with 13 bases between the two germline ends. The V gene's germline CDR1 is SGHVS and CDR2 FQNEAQ. The CDR3 contains 14 residues. In DNA form, the CDR3 reads TGTGCCAGCAGCTCAGGGCCGTCTCGCACTGAAGCTTTCTTT. This translates into CASSSGPSRTEAFF.

The chain combines TRBV6-1 with TRBJ2-1; a weak D match, TRBD2 (6 bases). V lost 6 bases to trimming and J lost 12 bases, with 21 bases between them. CDR3 size: 14 residues. CDR1 is MNHNS, CDR2 SASEGT, per germline. Here the CDR3 reads CASSVEPPSAPQFF. DNA of the CDR3: TGTGCCAGCAGCGTAGAGCCCCCTAGCGCGCCGCAGTTCTTC.

The J gene is TRBJ1-1, the V gene TRBV7-8; unclear D gene. The CDR3 extends over 15 amino acids. Trimming took off 0 bases at V and 2 bases at J, with 10 bases between the two ends. CDR1 and CDR2 (germline): SGHVS, FQNEAQ. CDR3 nucleotide sequence: TGTGCCAGCAGCTTAGCTCCGGGGTTCAACACTGAAGCTTTCTTT. It yields the protein CASSLAPGFNTEAFF.

This chain connects TRBV28 to TRBJ1-5; D gene uncertain. Trimming pared 2 bases from V and 6 bases from J, leaving 11 bases between. Per the germline V gene, CDR1 is MDHEN and CDR2 is SYDVKM. This CDR3 comprises 14 residues. The CDR3 loop is CASSLPVVSQPQHF. The CDR3 nucleotides read TGTGCCAGCAGTTTACCGGTGGTGAGTCAGCCCCAGCATTTT.

The gene calls are TRBV6-1 and TRBJ1-1; no clear D gene. Germline lookup yields CDR1 MNHNS and CDR2 SASEGT. V was clipped by 3 bases and J by 4 bases, with 9 bases between them. The CDR3 loop spans 13 amino acids. The DNA of the CDR3 is TGTGCCAGCAGTGATGCCAGGTTCACTGAAGCTTTCTTT. Amino acids: CASSDARFTEAFF.

The chain recombines TRBV27 with TRBJ2-2; TRBD2 might be the D (5 bases). V shed 7 bases and J shed 1 base, with 10 bases lying between them. The CDR3 length is 14 residues. Germline CDR1 reads MNHEY; CDR2 reads SMNVEV (reference sequence). The CDR3 protein is CASKKGRNTGELFF. The CDR3 nucleotides read TGTGCCAGCAAGAAAGGGAGGAACACCGGGGAGCTGTTTTTT.